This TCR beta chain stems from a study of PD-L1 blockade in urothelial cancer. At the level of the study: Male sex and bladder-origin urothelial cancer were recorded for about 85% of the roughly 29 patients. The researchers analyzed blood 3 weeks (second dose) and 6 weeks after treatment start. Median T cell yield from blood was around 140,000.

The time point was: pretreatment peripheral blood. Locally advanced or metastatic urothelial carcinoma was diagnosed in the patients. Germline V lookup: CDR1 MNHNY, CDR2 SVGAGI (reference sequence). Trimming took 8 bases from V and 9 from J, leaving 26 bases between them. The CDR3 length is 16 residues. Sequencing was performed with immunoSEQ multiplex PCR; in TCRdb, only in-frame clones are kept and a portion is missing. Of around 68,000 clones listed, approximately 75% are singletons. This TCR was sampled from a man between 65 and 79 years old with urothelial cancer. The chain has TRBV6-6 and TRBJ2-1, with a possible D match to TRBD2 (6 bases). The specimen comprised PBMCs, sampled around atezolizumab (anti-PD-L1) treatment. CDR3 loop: CASSEERLAITGEQFF. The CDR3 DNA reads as TGTGCCAGCTCAGAAGAGCGGCTAGCGATTACGGGTGAGCAGTTCTTC.